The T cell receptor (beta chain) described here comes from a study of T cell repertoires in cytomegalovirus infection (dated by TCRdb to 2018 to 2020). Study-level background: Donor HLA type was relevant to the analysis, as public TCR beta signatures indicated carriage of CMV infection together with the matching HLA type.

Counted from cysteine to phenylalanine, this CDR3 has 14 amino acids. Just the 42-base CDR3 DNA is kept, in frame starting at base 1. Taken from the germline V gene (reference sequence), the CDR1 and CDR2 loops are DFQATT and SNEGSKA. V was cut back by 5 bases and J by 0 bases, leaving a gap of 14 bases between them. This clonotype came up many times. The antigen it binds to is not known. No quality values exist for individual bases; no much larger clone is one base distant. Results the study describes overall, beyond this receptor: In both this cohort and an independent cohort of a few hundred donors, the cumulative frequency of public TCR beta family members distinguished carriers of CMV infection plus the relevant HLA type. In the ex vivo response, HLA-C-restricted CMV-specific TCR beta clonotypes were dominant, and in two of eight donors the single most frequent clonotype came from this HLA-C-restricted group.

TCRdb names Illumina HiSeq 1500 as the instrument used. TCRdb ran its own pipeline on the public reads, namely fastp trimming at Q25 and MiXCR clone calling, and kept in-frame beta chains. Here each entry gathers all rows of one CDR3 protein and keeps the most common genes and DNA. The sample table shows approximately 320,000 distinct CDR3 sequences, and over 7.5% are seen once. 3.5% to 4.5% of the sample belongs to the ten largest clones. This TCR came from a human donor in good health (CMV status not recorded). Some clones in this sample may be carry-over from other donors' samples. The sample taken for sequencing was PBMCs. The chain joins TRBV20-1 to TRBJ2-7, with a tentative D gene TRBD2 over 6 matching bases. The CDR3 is CSAQGGGVSYEQYF. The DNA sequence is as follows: TGCAGTGCTCAAGGCGGCGGGGTCTCCTACGAGCAGTACTTC.